These 32 T cell receptor beta chains were all obtained from the same sample, sequenced in a study of cytotoxic CD8 clonotypes in ibrutinib-treated CLL. Sequencing used immunoSEQ multiplex PCR; TCRdb keeps in-frame clones, though not all of them. The sample holds some 130,000 clones, approximately 85% seen once. Specimen: PBMCs, collected after 24 months of ibrutinib treatment. The receptors come from a human donor with chronic lymphocytic leukemia.

The genes are TRBV4-2 and TRBJ2-1; TRBD2 matches 9 bases. The V and J ends lost 0 bases and 7 bases, in that order; junction bases with no gene match: 10. From germline, CDR1 is LGHNA and CDR2 YNFKEQ. There are 17 residues in the CDR3. CDR3 protein: CASSQDLLAGAGNEQFF. Written as DNA, the CDR3 is TGTGCCAGCAGCCAAGATTTGTTAGCGGGAGCGGGGAATGAGCAGTTCTTC.

The sample holds a few counts of this clone. The V call is TRBV2, the J call TRBJ1-2, with 11 bases aligning to TRBD1. With V trimmed by 6 bases and J by 7 bases, 7 bases remained unmatched. The CDR3 sequence is 14 residues long. The germline CDR1 and CDR2 sequences are SNHLY and FYNNEI. The DNA of the CDR3 is TGTGCCAGCAGGCGAGGACAGGGGGCGTTTGGCTACACCTTC. It encodes CASRRGQGAFGYTF.

V usage is TRBV7-9 and J usage is TRBJ2-3; D may match TRBD1 or TRBD2 (5 bases each). V lost 3 bases, J lost 3 bases, and 10 bases lay in between. The CDR3 contains 14 residues. In germline, CDR1 is SEHNR, CDR2 FQNEAQ (reference sequence). CDR3 region: CASSLGTETDTQYF. CDR3 sequence (DNA): TGTGCCAGCAGCTTGGGGACGGAAACAGATACGCAGTATTTT.

This sequence joins TRBV10-1 and TRBJ2-2, with 7 bases fitting TRBD2. The germline V gene has CDR1 WNHNN and CDR2 SYGVQD (reference sequence). The CDR3 is 19 amino acids. V lost 0 bases and J lost 3; bases outside the gene matches: 13. The CDR3, as DNA: TGCGCCAGCAGTGAGTCGATTGGGATGTGTGGGGGGGACACCGGGGAGCTGTTTTTT. It encodes CASSESIGMCGGDTGELFF.

The rearrangement joins TRBV28 to TRBJ1-2; D perhaps matches TRBD1 (5 bases). Germline CDR1 reads MDHEN; CDR2 reads SYDVKM. This CDR3 contains 16 residues. Trimming took off 3 bases at V and 8 bases at J, with 22 bases between the two ends. The CDR3 DNA reads TGTGCCAGCAGTTTTGTTCCGCAGGGAGGGCAACACGGCTACACCTTC. Residues: CASSFVPQGGQHGYTF.

V is TRBV7-3 and J is TRBJ2-3; the D is unclear. V was clipped by 3 bases and J by 0 bases, with 7 bases between them. Germline loops: CDR1 SGHTA, CDR2 FQGTGA. The CDR3 is made up of 14 amino acids. In DNA form, the CDR3 reads TGTGCCAGCAGCTTGGGCTCTAGCACAGATACGCAGTATTTT. Residues: CASSLGSSTDTQYF.

J is TRBJ1-2 and V is TRBV2; D call uncertain. The CDR3 sequence is 16 residues long. Germline CDR1 and CDR2: SNHLY and FYNNEI. Between the trimmed V and J ends, which lost 7 bases and 7 bases, there was a span of 25 bases. CDR3 sequence reads: CASNRLSTDTPVGYTF. DNA for the CDR3: TGTGCCAGCAATCGTTTATCAACTGACACCCCTGTTGGCTACACCTTC.

The chain carries TRBV15 and TRBJ2-3, with a possible D match to TRBD2 (6 bases). The CDR3 sequence is 15 residues long. CDR1 and CDR2 from the germline V gene are LNHNV and YYDKDF (reference sequence). V was clipped by 6 bases and J by 6 bases, with 19 bases between them. The CDR3 sequence is CATSGGSPSWDTQYF. The CDR3 DNA reads TGTGCCACCAGTGGGGGGAGCCCGAGCTGGGATACGCAGTATTTT.

The genes are TRBV9 and TRBJ2-5; 7 bases are shared with TRBD2. The length of the CDR3 is 20 residues. CDR1 and CDR2 from the germline V gene are SGDLS and YYNGEE. V lost 0 bases and J lost 2; bases outside the gene matches: 19. The CDR3, as DNA: TGTGCCAGCAGCGTAGTCTGGCGGGAGCTACGTACGGTGGTTCAAGAGACCCAGTACTTC. Protein: CASSVVWRELRTVVQETQYF.

CDR3 sequence reads: CASSAGQGALYGYTF. The CDR3 DNA sequence: TGTGCCAGCAGCGCCGGGCAGGGGGCCCTCTATGGCTACACCTTC. The chain carries TRBV9 and TRBJ1-2, with TRBD1 matching over 8 bases. Germline assignment: CDR1 SGDLS and CDR2 YYNGEE. J was trimmed by 4 bases and V by 3 bases; bases with no gene match: 8. There are 15 residues in the CDR3.

The chain uses TRBV5-6 and TRBJ1-1, with a tentative D call TRBD1 (5 bases). V was cut by 2 bases and J by 6 bases, with 14 bases left in between. From germline, CDR1 is SGHDT and CDR2 YYEEEE. The CDR3 runs 14 residues. In nucleotides, the CDR3 is TGTGCCAGCAGCTTCTGGGGGGTTAACCCTGAAGCTTTCTTT. Amino acid sequence: CASSFWGVNPEAFF.

The rearrangement links TRBV7-7 to TRBJ1-1, with D hard to call. Germline V lookup: CDR1 SSHAT, CDR2 FNYEAQ (reference sequence). The CDR3 has 14 amino acids. The V gene lost 7 bases and the J gene lost 0 bases, with 12 bases spanning the gap. The CDR3 DNA sequence: TGTGCCAGCACCCCGACCCCCGTGAACACTGAAGCTTTCTTT. It codes for CASTPTPVNTEAFF.

This chain links TRBV18 with TRBJ1-5, with D tentatively TRBD1 (6 bases). V lost 3 bases to trimming and J lost 2 bases, with 17 bases between them. Germline V CDR1 and CDR2: KGHSH, LQKENI. The CDR3 contains 17 residues. The CDR3 spells CASSPTGSGAGNQPQHF. In DNA, the CDR3 is TGTGCCAGCTCACCTACAGGGAGCGGGGCGGGCAATCAGCCCCAGCATTTT.

The chain uses TRBV7-6 and TRBJ2-2, with TRBD1 identical over 10 bases. Trimming removed 6 bases from V and 5 bases from J; junction bases left unmatched: 6. The CDR3 consists of 15 residues. Germline CDR1 SGHVS, CDR2 FNYEAQ. The CDR3 region is CASSRDRGGTGELFF. The CDR3, as DNA: TGTGCCAGCAGTCGGGACAGGGGAGGGACCGGGGAGCTGTTTTTT. Complete variable domain (other parts from reference TRBV7-6 and TRBJ2-2): GAGVSQSPRYKVTKRGQDVALRCDPISGHVSLYWYRQALGQGPEFLTYFNYEAQQDKSGLPNDRFSAERPEGSISTLTIQRTEQRDSAMYRCASSRDRGGTGELFFGEGSRLTVL.

V and J are TRBV5-6 and TRBJ1-5; D is unclear. The CDR3 is made up of 15 amino acids. Germline values: CDR1 SGHDT, CDR2 YYEEEE. Trimming left V 0 bases short and J 1 base short, with 8 bases between. CDR3 residues: CASSLGGNSNQPQHF. The DNA for the CDR3 is TGTGCCAGCAGCTTGGGGGGTAACAGCAATCAGCCCCAGCATTTT.

The genes are TRBV6-6 and TRBJ1-1; D not certain. The CDR3 consists of 12 residues. From germline, CDR1 is MNHNY and CDR2 SVGAGI (reference sequence). V was trimmed by 6 bases and J by 1 base, leaving 6 bases between them. The CDR3 protein is CASRVRNTEAFF. CDR3 sequence (DNA): TGTGCCAGCAGAGTGAGGAACACTGAAGCTTTCTTT.

V is TRBV14 and J is TRBJ1-5; possible D gene TRBD1, 5 bases. Germline V gene lookup returns CDR1 SGHDN and CDR2 FVKESK. This CDR3 has 18 amino acids. With 0 bases removed from V and 5 bases from J, the gap between germline ends came to 20 bases. CDR3 sequence reads: CASSQDKDLSQGHQPQHF. The CDR3 nucleotides are TGTGCCAGCAGCCAAGATAAGGACCTCAGCCAGGGACATCAGCCCCAGCATTTT.

V is TRBV9 and J is TRBJ1-2; no reliable D call. V lost 7 bases and J lost 2, with 15 bases in between. The CDR3 loop spans 14 amino acids. Germline assignment: CDR1 SGDLS and CDR2 YYNGEE. CDR3: CASGPVGLNYGYTF. In DNA form, the CDR3 reads TGTGCCAGCGGGCCGGTAGGGCTCAACTATGGCTACACCTTC. Together with reference TRBV9 and TRBJ1-2, the CDR3 gives the full variable domain: DSGVTQTPKHLITATGQRVTLRCSPRSGDLSVYWYQQSLDQGLQFLIQYYNGEERAKGNILERFSAQQFPDLHSELNLSSLELGDSALYFCASGPVGLNYGYTFGSGTRLTVV.

The chain recombines TRBV30 with TRBJ1-4; 7 bases fit TRBD1. V was clipped by 4 bases and J by 8 bases; unmatched bases: 7. The length of the CDR3 is 13 residues. Germline CDR1 reads GTSNPN; CDR2 reads SVGIG (reference sequence). CDR3 loop: CAWNRQGTEKLFF. The DNA of the CDR3 is TGTGCCTGGAACCGACAGGGAACAGAAAAACTGTTTTTT.

V gene TRBV28 combines with J gene TRBJ2-7, with TRBD1 as a possible D gene (6 bases). CDR1 is MDHEN and CDR2 is SYDVKM in the germline V gene. V lost 7 bases and J 2 bases, leaving 15 bases between the germline ends. The length of the CDR3 is 14 residues. Written as DNA, the CDR3 is TGTGCCAGCATCTCTGGGGGCTCGACCTACGAGCAGTACTTC. This translates into CASISGGSTYEQYF.

This clone was seen once. J is TRBJ1-4 and V is TRBV28; D ambiguous. CDR1 is MDHEN, CDR2 SYDVKM, per germline. CDR3 length equals 12 residues. V was pared by 5 bases and J by 11 bases, with 12 bases between. The DNA of the CDR3 is TGTGCCAGCAGTCTGGGGAGTAGGAAACTGTTTTTT. Its translation: CASSLGSRKLFF. The full variable domain, in which reference TRBV28 and TRBJ1-4 provide the parts outside the CDR3, is DVKVTQSSRYLVKRTGEKVFLECVQDMDHENMFWYRQDPGLGLRLIYFSYDVKMKEKGDIPEGYSVSREKKERFSLILESASTNQTSMYLCASSLGSRKLFFGSGTQLSVL.

The chain recombines TRBV4-3 with TRBJ2-7; unclear D gene. CDR1 and CDR2 from the germline V gene are LGHNA and YSLEER. V lost 0 bases, J lost 3 bases, and 15 bases lay in between. This CDR3 contains 16 residues. DNA for the CDR3: TGCGCCAGCAGCCAAGATCTTTACTCCCCCCGCTACGAGCAGTACTTC. Translating it yields CASSQDLYSPRYEQYF.

The V and J genes are TRBV28 and TRBJ1-1, with TRBD1 matching 7 bases. CDR1 is MDHEN, CDR2 SYDVKM, per germline. V was clipped by 4 bases and J by 6 bases; unmatched bases: 23. The CDR3 length is 19 residues. CDR3 residues: CASSYTGHRAGGSSSEAFF. CDR3 nucleotide sequence: TGTGCCAGCAGTTACACCGGCCATAGGGCAGGGGGATCGTCTTCTGAAGCTTTCTTT.

V usage is TRBV10-3 and J usage is TRBJ2-7; 9 bases fit TRBD1. Germline-derived CDR1 and CDR2 are ENHRY and SYGVKD. The ends lost 2 bases at V and 1 base at J; junction bases unmatched: 3. This CDR3 is built from 15 residues. Here the CDR3 reads CAISEAGQGSYEQYF. The CDR3 region has the DNA TGTGCCATCAGTGAGGCCGGACAGGGGTCCTACGAGCAGTACTTC.

The rearrangement uses TRBV7-8 and TRBJ1-1; D not resolved. CDR1 and CDR2 (germline): SGHVS, FQNEAQ. V gave up 5 bases and J gave up 9 bases, with 13 bases separating them. CDR3 length equals 12 residues. The CDR3 protein is CASSQHLTQAFF. CDR3 in DNA: TGTGCCAGCAGCCAGCACCTAACCCAAGCTTTCTTT.

The chain has TRBV6-6 and TRBJ2-7; unclear D gene. V shed 0 bases and J shed 3 bases, with 12 bases lying between them. Per germline, CDR1 MNHNY and CDR2 SVGAGI (reference sequence). CDR3 length: 15 amino acids. CDR3 in DNA: TGTGCCAGCAGTTACTCGAGTCCAGGTGACTACGAGCAGTACTTC. It translates to CASSYSSPGDYEQYF.

This rearrangement joins TRBV11-2 to TRBJ2-1; TRBD2 might be the D (6 bases). CDR1 and CDR2 (germline): SGHAT, FQNNGV. This CDR3 is built from 14 residues. Trimming took 9 bases from V and 6 from J, leaving 18 bases between them. The CDR3 is CASLEGLRGNEQFF. The CDR3 DNA is TGTGCCAGTCTGGAGGGGCTGCGCGGCAATGAGCAGTTCTTC.

This clone was seen only a few times. CDR3 sequence (DNA): TGTGCCAGCAGCTTCTCCTATGGCTACACCTTC. Residues: CASSFSYGYTF. The chain employs TRBV5-8 and TRBJ1-2, with D unresolved. Germline-derived CDR1 and CDR2 are SGHTS and YDEGEE. Trimming took 2 bases from V and 4 from J, leaving 3 bases between them. The CDR3 has 11 residues. The entire variable domain, with the rest obtained from reference TRBV5-8 and TRBJ1-2, is as follows: EAGVTQSPTHLIKTRGQQATLRCSPISGHTSVYWYQQALGLGLQFLLWYDEGEERNRGNFPPRFSGRQFPNYSSELNVNALELEDSALYLCASSFSYGYTFGSGTRLTVV.

The gene calls are TRBV11-2 and TRBJ2-5; D is unresolved. Germline V gene data show CDR1 as SGHAT and CDR2 as FQNNGV. Deletions cut 1 base from V and 5 bases from J, with 11 bases between. The CDR3 is 14 residues long. CDR3 sequence (DNA): TGTGCCAGCAGCTTAGGGGTGTTTGCGGAGACCCAGTACTTC. Protein: CASSLGVFAETQYF.

This chain connects TRBV19 to TRBJ2-3, with D possibly being TRBD1 (6 bases). The germline V gene encodes CDR1 LNHDA and CDR2 SQIVND (reference sequence). This CDR3 is 14 amino acids long. V lost 3 bases, J lost 5 bases, and 12 bases lay in between. This CDR3 reads CASSMGQGIDTQYF. CDR3 in DNA: TGTGCCAGTAGTATGGGCCAGGGGATAGATACGCAGTATTTT.

This clone has a handful of counts. V usage is TRBV9 and J usage is TRBJ2-7; the match to TRBD1 covers 10 bases. Germline V gene data show CDR1 as SGDLS and CDR2 as YYNGEE. The CDR3 consists of 16 residues. After removal of 3 bases from V and 3 bases from J, the junction contained 9 bases not matched to a gene. CDR3 sequence: CASSAGTGDSLYEQYF. CDR3 in DNA: TGTGCCAGCAGCGCAGGGACAGGGGACTCACTCTACGAGCAGTACTTC.

The chain links TRBV2 to TRBJ2-1, with D uncertain. This CDR3 comprises 13 residues. The germline V and J ends were trimmed by 3 bases and 5 bases, with 8 bases remaining between them. Germline V gene data show CDR1 as SNHLY and CDR2 as FYNNEI. In nucleotides, the CDR3 is TGTGCCAGCAGTGACGGCCTCCACAATGAGCAGTTCTTC. This encodes CASSDGLHNEQFF.